One and the same sample provided the 9 T cell receptor beta chains below, sequenced in a study of T-cell reconstitution after alpha-beta-depleted transplantation in children. For TCRbeta, the library was prepared with unique molecular identifiers. TCRdb reprocessed the PCR reads with MiXCR, giving one entry per CDR3 protein. Among 900,000 or so distinct CDR3 sequences, around 17% were seen once, and the ten largest hold 5%. The source material was PBMCs, mostly from graft donor cells, sampled 360 days after TCRalphabeta/CD19-depleted stem cell transplant. These receptors originate from a male patient younger than 18 who had a stem cell transplant for acute lymphoblastic leukemia, so the T cells may come from the graft donor.

The CDR3 DNA sequence: TGTGCCAGCAGCTTCAGCGGGAGGCGTACCGGGGAGCTGTTTTTT. As protein: CASSFSGRRTGELFF. The chain combines TRBV4-2 with TRBJ2-2; 9 bases map to TRBD2. Germline CDR1 LGHNA, CDR2 YNFKEQ. V lost 5 bases to trimming and J lost 5 bases; unmatched junction nucleotides: 6. The CDR3 is made up of 15 amino acids.

The chain uses TRBV7-6 and TRBJ1-6; 7 bases align to TRBD1. The CDR3 is made up of 13 amino acids. V shed 6 bases, J shed 9 bases, and the junction held 5 bases outside the gene matches. Looked up from germline, CDR1 is SGHVS and CDR2 is FNYEAQ. CDR3 protein: CASSRQGSSPLHF. The DNA of the CDR3 is TGTGCCAGCAGTAGACAGGGTAGTTCACCCCTCCACTTT.

The chain joins TRBV5-5 to TRBJ2-1, with 14 nucleotides matching TRBD2. Germline-derived CDR1 and CDR2 are SGHKS and YYEKEE (reference sequence). The CDR3 runs to 16 residues. V was clipped by 5 bases and J by 6 bases; unmatched bases: 7. CDR3 in DNA: TGTGCCAGCAGGACCGGGACTAGCGGGAGTGTCAATGAGCAGTTCTTC. It encodes CASRTGTSGSVNEQFF.

This clonotype was detected only a few times. The rearrangement uses TRBV29-1 and TRBJ2-1; 13 nucleotides match TRBD2. With 4 bases clipped from V and 8 bases from J, the junction kept 8 bases outside the gene matches. CDR3 size: 15 residues. Germline assignment: CDR1 SQVTM and CDR2 ANQGSEA. The CDR3 spells CSVVRLAGGLDEQFF. As DNA, the CDR3 is TGCAGCGTTGTTAGACTAGCGGGAGGTCTCGATGAGCAGTTCTTC.

The table lists this clonotype with a few counts. The chain employs TRBV20-1 and TRBJ2-7, with D unresolved. Germline loops: CDR1 DFQATT, CDR2 SNEGSKA (reference sequence). The CDR3 totals 12 residues. The V end lost 5 bases, the J end lost 2 bases, and 10 bases lay between the germline ends. In DNA form, the CDR3 reads TGCAGTGCTTTAAACAGCGCCTACGAGCAGTACTTC. Translating gives CSALNSAYEQYF.

This clonotype was seen a few times. This rearrangement joins TRBV10-2 to TRBJ1-4, with 8 bases aligning to TRBD1. The V gene end was trimmed by 5 bases and the J gene end by 0 bases; junction bases not matched to a gene: 8. The CDR3 loop spans 17 amino acids. The V gene's germline CDR1 is WSHSY and CDR2 SAAADI. CDR3 in DNA: TGCGCCAGCAGTCCCCGACAGGGGAAGTCAACTAATGAAAAACTGTTTTTT. Amino acid sequence: CASSPRQGKSTNEKLFF.

This clonotype was seen a handful of times. This chain connects TRBV29-1 to TRBJ1-2, with D unresolved. The germline gives CDR1 SQVTM, CDR2 ANQGSEA. V was trimmed by 0 bases and J by 2 bases, leaving 16 bases between them. The CDR3 loop spans 16 amino acids. The CDR3: CSVEDNTGWGNYGYTF. The CDR3 bases are TGCAGCGTTGAAGATAATACGGGGTGGGGAAACTATGGCTACACCTTC.

Only a few counts were recorded for this clonotype. The chain employs TRBV10-3 and TRBJ2-3; tentatively, D is TRBD2 (6 bases). Trimming removed 3 bases from V and 6 bases from J, with 13 bases in between. The CDR3 extends over 14 amino acids. Looked up from germline, CDR1 is ENHRY and CDR2 is SYGVKD. The DNA of the CDR3 is TGTGCCATCAGTGACCGGGACTCCTCGGATACGCAGTATTTT. Protein sequence: CAISDRDSSDTQYF.

This chain uses TRBV10-3 with TRBJ1-5; D call uncertain. This CDR3 spans 13 amino acids. Germline lookup yields CDR1 ENHRY and CDR2 SYGVKD. V lost 2 bases and J lost 6, with 8 bases in between. For the CDR3, the DNA is TGTGCCATCAGTGAGCGGGGATTTCAGCCCCAGCATTTT. It is translated as CAISERGFQPQHF.